This T cell receptor beta chain was documented in a study of T cell changes during pregnancy in multiple sclerosis. A few counts support this clone. Sequencing used immunoSEQ multiplex PCR; TCRdb keeps in-frame clones, though not all of them. This repertoire shows around 30,000 clones, roughly 89% found once; its top ten account for approximately 0.5%. The CDR3 length is 13 residues. Trimming at V came to 11 bases and at J to 6 bases, leaving 12 bases not matched to a gene. Germline V gives CDR1 ENHRY, CDR2 SYGVKD. The sequences come from CD4+ T cells from peripheral blood mononuclear cells, collected in the third trimester of pregnancy. This receptor was identified in a female donor in good health, enrolled as a control in a pregnancy study. This chain joins TRBV10-3 and TRBJ2-7; TRBD1 matches at 8 bases. The CDR3 loop is CASGQGAVGEQYF. CDR3 nucleotides: TGTGCCTCCGGTCAGGGGGCAGTAGGCGAGCAGTACTTC.